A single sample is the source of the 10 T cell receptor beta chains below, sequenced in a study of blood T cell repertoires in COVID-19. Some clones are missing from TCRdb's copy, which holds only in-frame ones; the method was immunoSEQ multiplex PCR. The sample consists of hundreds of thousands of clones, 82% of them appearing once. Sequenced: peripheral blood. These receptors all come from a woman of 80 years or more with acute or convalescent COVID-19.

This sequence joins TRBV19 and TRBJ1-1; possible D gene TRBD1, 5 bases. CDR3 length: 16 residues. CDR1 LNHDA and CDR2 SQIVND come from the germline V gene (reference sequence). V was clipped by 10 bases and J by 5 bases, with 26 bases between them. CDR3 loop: CATRQADRGAGTEAFF. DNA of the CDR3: TGTGCCACTCGCCAAGCCGATCGAGGGGCGGGAACTGAAGCTTTCTTT. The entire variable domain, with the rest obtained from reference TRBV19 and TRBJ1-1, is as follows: DGGITQSPKYLFRKEGQNVTLSCEQNLNHDAMYWYRQDPGQGLRLIYYSQIVNDFQKGDIAEGYSVSREKKESFPLTVTSAQKNPTAFYLCATRQADRGAGTEAFFGQGTRLTVV.

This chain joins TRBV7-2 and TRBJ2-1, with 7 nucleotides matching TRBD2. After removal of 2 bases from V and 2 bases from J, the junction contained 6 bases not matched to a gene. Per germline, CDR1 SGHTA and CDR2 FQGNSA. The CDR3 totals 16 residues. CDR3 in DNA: TGTGCCAGCAGCTTACAGTTCCTAGCGGCCTACAATGAGCAGTTCTTC. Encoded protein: CASSLQFLAAYNEQFF.

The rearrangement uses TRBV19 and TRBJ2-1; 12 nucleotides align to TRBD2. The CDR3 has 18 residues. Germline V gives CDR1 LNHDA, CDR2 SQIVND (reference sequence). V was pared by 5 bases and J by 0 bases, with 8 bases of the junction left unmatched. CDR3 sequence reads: CASSVGLAGAFSYNEQFF. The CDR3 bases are TGTGCCAGTAGTGTGGGACTAGCGGGTGCCTTCTCCTACAATGAGCAGTTCTTC.

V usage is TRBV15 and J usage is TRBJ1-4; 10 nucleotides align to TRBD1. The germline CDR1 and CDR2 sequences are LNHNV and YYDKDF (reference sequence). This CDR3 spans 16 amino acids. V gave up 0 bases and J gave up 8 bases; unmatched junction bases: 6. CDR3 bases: TGTGCCACCAGCAGAGATCGGGACAGGGGAAGAGAAAAACTGTTTTTT. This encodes CATSRDRDRGREKLFF.

DNA of the CDR3: TGTGCCAGCAGCTTGAAGGGGGCCGGGTCTAATGAAAAACTGTTTTTT. Translated, it gives CASSLKGAGSNEKLFF. The genes are TRBV5-6 and TRBJ1-4, with 7 positions matching TRBD1. CDR3 size: 16 residues. CDR1 SGHDT and CDR2 YYEEEE come from the germline V gene. V shed 1 base and J 3 bases; nucleotides not matched to a gene: 6.

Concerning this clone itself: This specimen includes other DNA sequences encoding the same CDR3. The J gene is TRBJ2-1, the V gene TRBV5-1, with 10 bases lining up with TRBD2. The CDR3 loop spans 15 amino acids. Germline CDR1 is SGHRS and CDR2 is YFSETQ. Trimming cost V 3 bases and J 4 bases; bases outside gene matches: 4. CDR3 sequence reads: CASSSGLADYNEQFF. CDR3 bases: TGCGCCAGCAGCTCCGGACTAGCGGATTACAATGAGCAGTTCTTC.

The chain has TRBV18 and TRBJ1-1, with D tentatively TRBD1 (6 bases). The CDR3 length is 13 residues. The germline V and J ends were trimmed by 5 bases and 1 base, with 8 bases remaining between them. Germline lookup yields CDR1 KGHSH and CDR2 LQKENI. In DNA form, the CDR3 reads TGTGCCAGCTCAGGACAGTCGAACACTGAAGCTTTCTTT. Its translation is CASSGQSNTEAFF.

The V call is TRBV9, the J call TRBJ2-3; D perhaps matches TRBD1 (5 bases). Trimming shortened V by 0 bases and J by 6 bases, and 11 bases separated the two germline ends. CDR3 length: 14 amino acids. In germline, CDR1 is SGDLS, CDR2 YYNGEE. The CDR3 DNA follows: TGTGCCAGCAGCGTAGCTCCAGCAGGGGATACGCAGTATTTT. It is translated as CASSVAPAGDTQYF.

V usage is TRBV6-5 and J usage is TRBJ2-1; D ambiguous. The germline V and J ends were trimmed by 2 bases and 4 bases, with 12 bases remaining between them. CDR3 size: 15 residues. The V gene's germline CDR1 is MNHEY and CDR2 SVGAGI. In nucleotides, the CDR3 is TGTGCCAGCAGTTACGCCAGGTCATCTTACAATGAGCAGTTCTTC. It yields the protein CASSYARSSYNEQFF.

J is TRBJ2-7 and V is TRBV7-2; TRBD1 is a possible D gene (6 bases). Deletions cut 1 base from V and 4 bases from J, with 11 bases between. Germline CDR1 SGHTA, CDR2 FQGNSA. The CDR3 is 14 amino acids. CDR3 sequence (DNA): TGTGCCAGCAGCTTAGGACAGGAGAGGTACGAGCAGTACTTC. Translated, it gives CASSLGQERYEQYF.